The 18 T cell receptor beta chains listed next were all sequenced from one sample in a study of cytomegalovirus exposure and HLA in healthy donors. Generated by immunoSEQ multiplex PCR, the TCRdb table keeps only in-frame clones and is missing some. The table includes under 140,000 clones, approximately 89% detected once. Source material: PBMCs. The source is a woman aged 18-29 years in good health and CMV-seronegative.

The J gene is TRBJ1-1, the V gene TRBV7-8; the match to TRBD1 covers 9 bases. Germline CDR1 reads SGHVS; CDR2 reads FQNEAQ. The CDR3 runs to 15 residues. With 5 bases clipped from V and 1 base from J, the junction kept 5 bases outside the gene matches. In nucleotides, the CDR3 is TGTGCCAGCAGCCGAGACAGGGGGGGGAACACTGAAGCTTTCTTT. This gives the protein CASSRDRGGNTEAFF.

V gene TRBV29-1 combines with J gene TRBJ1-5, with D unresolved. V was cut by 4 bases and J by 5 bases, with 12 bases left in between. This CDR3 is built from 13 residues. Germline CDR1 and CDR2: SQVTM and ANQGSEA. DNA for the CDR3: TGCAGCGTTGCCCGGGGTCCGGATCAGCCCCAGCATTTT. Protein: CSVARGPDQPQHF.

The chain links TRBV7-3 to TRBJ1-2, with 8 bases identical to TRBD1. The junction had 10 bases not matched to a gene; V was cut back by 1 base and J by 0 bases. The CDR3 sequence is 18 residues long. Per germline, CDR1 SGHTA and CDR2 FQGTGA. The CDR3, as DNA: TGTGCCAGCAGCTTAAGACAGGGGCCGCCTCTCACTAACTATGGCTACACCTTC. As protein: CASSLRQGPPLTNYGYTF.

The chain joins TRBV11-2 to TRBJ1-2, with D hard to call. V shed 1 base and J shed 4 bases, with 13 bases lying between them. The CDR3 consists of 15 residues. Germline CDR1 reads SGHAT; CDR2 reads FQNNGV. CDR3 protein: CASSLVNSLAYGYTF. CDR3 bases: TGTGCCAGCAGCTTAGTTAACTCCCTCGCCTATGGCTACACCTTC.

The chain employs TRBV19 and TRBJ2-7; TRBD2 agrees at 9 bases. The CDR3 loop spans 15 amino acids. Germline loops: CDR1 LNHDA, CDR2 SQIVND (reference sequence). Trimming removed 7 bases from V and 6 bases from J; junction bases left unmatched: 13. The CDR3 sequence: CASTGERAGGPEQYF. CDR3 in DNA: TGTGCCAGTACCGGGGAGAGGGCGGGAGGGCCCGAGCAGTACTTC. Variable domain in full (rest from reference TRBV19 and TRBJ2-7): DGGITQSPKYLFRKEGQNVTLSCEQNLNHDAMYWYRQDPGQGLRLIYYSQIVNDFQKGDIAEGYSVSREKKESFPLTVTSAQKNPTAFYLCASTGERAGGPEQYFGPGTRLTVT.

V and J are TRBV15 and TRBJ2-6; 11 bases align to TRBD1. CDR1 and CDR2 (germline): LNHNV, YYDKDF (reference sequence). V trimming: 5 bases; J trimming: 4 bases; junction bases outside the gene matches: 4. This CDR3 has 16 amino acids. The CDR3 coding sequence is TGTGCCACCAGCCGCGGACAGGGGGCAGGGGCCAACGTCCTGACTTTC. This sequence encodes CATSRGQGAGANVLTF.

The sample holds a few counts of this clone. J is TRBJ1-2 and V is TRBV6-5, with 8 bases identical to TRBD1. Germline values: CDR1 MNHEY, CDR2 SVGAGI. The junction had 3 bases not matched to a gene; V was cut back by 6 bases and J by 6 bases. The CDR3 sequence is 12 residues long. CDR3 in DNA: TGTGCCAGCAGGACAGGGGTGGATGGCTACACCTTC. The encoded protein is CASRTGVDGYTF.

CDR3 in amino acids: CAWNSRRENIQYF. The CDR3 region has the DNA TGTGCCTGGAACAGCAGGAGGGAAAACATTCAGTACTTC. The genes are TRBV30 and TRBJ2-4; possibly TRBD2 for D (6 bases). CDR3 length: 13 residues. Germline CDR1 is GTSNPN and CDR2 is SVGIG (reference sequence). Trimming took 4 bases from V and 5 from J, leaving 12 bases between them.

CDR3 nucleotides: TGCAGCGTTGAATTGGGACAGGGGGCTTTCGAGCAGTACTTC. This translates into CSVELGQGAFEQYF. The chain is built from TRBV29-1 and TRBJ2-7, with 12 bases matching TRBD1. The trim removed 2 bases at V and 6 bases at J, leaving 5 bases unmatched. The CDR3 runs 14 residues. Germline V gene data show CDR1 as SQVTM and CDR2 as ANQGSEA.

This chain joins TRBV6-6 and TRBJ2-2; D is perhaps TRBD2 (5 bases). Trimming stripped 7 bases from V and 4 bases from J, with 13 bases between. The length of the CDR3 is 14 residues. Germline-derived CDR1 and CDR2 are MNHNY and SVGAGI (reference sequence). The CDR3 coding sequence is TGTGCCAGCATCATTTCGAGCGGCACCGGGGAGCTGTTTTTT. Its translation: CASIISSGTGELFF.

The chain links TRBV30 to TRBJ2-1; 7 bases agree with TRBD2. The CDR3 runs to 12 residues. The V segment lost 4 bases and the J segment 8 bases; nucleotides outside the gene matches: 5. Germline V CDR1 and CDR2: GTSNPN, SVGIG (reference sequence). The CDR3 coding sequence is TGTGCCTGGAAGGCCGCGGGGGATGAGCAGTTCTTC. Protein: CAWKAAGDEQFF.

The V and J genes are TRBV28 and TRBJ2-2, with D perhaps TRBD2 (6 bases). Germline CDR1 is MDHEN and CDR2 is SYDVKM. Trimming shortened V by 7 bases and J by 4 bases, and 10 bases separated the two germline ends. This CDR3 is 13 amino acids long. The CDR3 DNA follows: TGTGCCAGCATGGGGGGTGTCACCGGGGAGCTGTTTTTT. Translation gives CASMGGVTGELFF.

In regard to this clone: An end of the junction differs from the germline gene, which may be a read error. The chain couples TRBV27 to TRBJ1-5; TRBD1 matches 7 bases. Germline V gives CDR1 MNHEY, CDR2 SMNVEV (reference sequence). This CDR3 has 14 residues. The CDR3 DNA follows: TGTGCCAGCAAGGTGGACAGGTACTCCTACCTAAGGAATTTT. It specifies CASKVDRYSYLRNF.

V gene TRBV4-2 combines with J gene TRBJ2-1, with 10 bases identical to TRBD2. This CDR3 spans 18 amino acids. The germline V gene encodes CDR1 LGHNA and CDR2 YNFKEQ. Trimming at V came to 1 base and at J to 2 bases, leaving 8 bases not matched to a gene. CDR3 loop: CASSQAAGGPKTYNEQFF. The CDR3 coding sequence is TGTGCCAGCAGCCAAGCAGCGGGGGGGCCGAAGACCTACAATGAGCAGTTCTTC.

The J gene is TRBJ2-1, the V gene TRBV7-3; D is unresolved. Germline assignment: CDR1 SGHTA and CDR2 FQGTGA. Trimming cost V 5 bases and J 5 bases, with 10 bases left between them. This CDR3 comprises 13 residues. The CDR3 DNA follows: TGTGCCAGCAGCCGCTCTACCAACAATGAGCAGTTCTTC. It specifies CASSRSTNNEQFF.

The rearrangement uses TRBV27 and TRBJ1-1, with TRBD1 as a possible D gene (5 bases). The CDR3 length is 13 residues. V gave up 2 bases and J gave up 1 base, with 5 bases separating them. Germline lookup yields CDR1 MNHEY and CDR2 SMNVEV (reference sequence). CDR3 sequence: CASSLQGNTEAFF. CDR3 in DNA: TGTGCCAGCAGTTTACAGGGGAACACTGAAGCTTTCTTT.

The rearrangement joins TRBV28 to TRBJ2-3, with D tentatively TRBD1 (5 bases). The CDR3 is 14 residues long. The V end lost 5 bases, the J end lost 3 bases, and 12 bases lay between the germline ends. Germline V gene lookup returns CDR1 MDHEN and CDR2 SYDVKM. The DNA of the CDR3 is TGTGCCAGCAGTCCCCACAGGAAAACAGATACGCAGTATTTT. It yields the protein CASSPHRKTDTQYF.

The J gene is TRBJ2-1, the V gene TRBV10-3; 12 nucleotides match TRBD2. The CDR3 is 17 amino acids. With 3 bases clipped from V and 8 bases from J, the junction kept 11 bases outside the gene matches. CDR1 is ENHRY, CDR2 SYGVKD, per germline. CDR3 amino acids: CAISDLTSGSSSDEQFF. The CDR3 nucleotides are TGTGCCATCAGTGACCTGACTAGCGGGAGTAGTAGCGATGAGCAGTTCTTC.